This passage covers 5 T cell receptor beta chains from one sample sequenced in a study of monozygotic twins with inflammatory bowel disease. After re-calling the 5' RACE reads, TCRdb lists one entry per CDR3 protein, DNA absent. The sample's table shows under 350,000 distinct CDR3 sequences. Input material: blood. All receptors derive from a human donor with ulcerative colitis or Crohn's disease, or a healthy co-twin of an affected twin (not recorded which).

The rearrangement links TRBV27 to TRBJ2-5; as DNA is missing, the TRBD2 call by TCRdb cannot be tested. CDR3 length equals 14 residues. Germline CDR1 and CDR2: MNHEY and SMNVEV (reference sequence). This CDR3 reads CASSFRGSSGTQYF.

The chain is built from TRBV28 and TRBJ2-1. The CDR3 is 13 amino acids. Per the germline V gene, CDR1 is MDHEN and CDR2 is SYDVKM. CDR3 sequence: CASSLGNVNEQFF.

The chain carries TRBV28 and TRBJ2-7; TCRdb selects TRBD1, and the lack of DNA leaves this call unchecked. Per germline, CDR1 MDHEN and CDR2 SYDVKM. The length of the CDR3 is 15 residues. The chain's CDR3 is CASSTLWQGLHEQYF.

The chain uses TRBV6-2 or TRBV6-3 and TRBJ1-1; the TCRdb D gene call, TRBD1, has no DNA to confirm it. The germline CDR1 and CDR2 sequences are MNHEY and SVGEGT. CDR3 length: 18 residues. CDR3 in amino acids: CASSYSSDRGLENTEAFF.

The V and J genes are TRBV5-1 and TRBJ2-1; TCRdb's D gene call, TRBD1, goes unchecked for lack of DNA. CDR1 is SGHRS and CDR2 is YFSETQ in the germline V gene. The CDR3 totals 14 residues. The CDR3 sequence is CASSLAGETNEQFF.